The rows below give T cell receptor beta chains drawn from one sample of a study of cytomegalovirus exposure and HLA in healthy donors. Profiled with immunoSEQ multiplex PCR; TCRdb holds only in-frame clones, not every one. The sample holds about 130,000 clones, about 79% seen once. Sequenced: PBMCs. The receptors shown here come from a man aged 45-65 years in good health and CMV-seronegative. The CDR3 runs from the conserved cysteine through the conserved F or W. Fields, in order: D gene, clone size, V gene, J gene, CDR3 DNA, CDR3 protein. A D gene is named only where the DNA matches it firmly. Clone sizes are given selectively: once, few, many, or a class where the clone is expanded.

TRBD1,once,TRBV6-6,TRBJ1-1,TGTGCCAGCAGTGCCACAACAGGGGGCACTGAAGCTTTCTTT,CASSATTGGTEAFF
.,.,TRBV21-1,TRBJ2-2,TGTGCCAGCAGCAAAGTAGTAGGGGGAGCTGCCACCGGGGAGCTGTTTTTT,CASSKVVGGAATGELFF
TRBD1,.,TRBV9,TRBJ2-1,TGTGCCAGCAGCTACCTCCGGGACAGGGTCGATGAGCAGTTCTTC,CASSYLRDRVDEQFF
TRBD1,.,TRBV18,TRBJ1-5,TGTGCCAGCTCTCCCGGACAGGGCAATCAGCCCCAGCATTTT,CASSPGQGNQPQHF
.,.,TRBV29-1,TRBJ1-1,TGCAGCGTTGCGCTAGGACAAAACACTGAAGCTTTCTTT,CSVALGQNTEAFF
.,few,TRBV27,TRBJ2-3,TGTGCCAGCAGTTTTCTAGGAGTCGGCACAGATACGCAGTATTTT,CASSFLGVGTDTQYF
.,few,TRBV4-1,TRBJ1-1,TGCGCCAGCAGCCAATTCCGGGACACTGAAGCTTTCTTT,CASSQFRDTEAFF
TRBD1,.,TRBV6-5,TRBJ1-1,TGTGCCAGCAGTCGACAGGGGGGTTCGAACACTGAAGCTTTCTTT,CASSRQGGSNTEAFF
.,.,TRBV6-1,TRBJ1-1,TGTGCCAGCAGTTATTCCCGGCGAGGCACTGAAGCTTTCTTT,CASSYSRRGTEAFF
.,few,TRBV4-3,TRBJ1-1,TGCGCCAGCAGCCAAGATCAGGGGCACACTGAAGCTTTCTTT,CASSQDQGHTEAFF
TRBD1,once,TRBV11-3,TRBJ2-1,TGTGCCAGCAGCTTATCGCACAGGGGGTTCAATGAGCAGTTCTTC,CASSLSHRGFNEQFF
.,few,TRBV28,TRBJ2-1,TGTGCCAGCAGTTTGAGTTTCCAGACCCTGCGACTCGATGAGCAGTTCTTC,CASSLSFQTLRLDEQFF
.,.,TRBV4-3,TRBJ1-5,TGCGCCAGCAGCCAGGATTCACAGGGTTATCAGCCCCAGCATTTT,CASSQDSQGYQPQHF
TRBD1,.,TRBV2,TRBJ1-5,TGTGCCAGCAGTGAACAGGGGGCGAGCAATCAGCCCCAGCATTTT,CASSEQGASNQPQHF
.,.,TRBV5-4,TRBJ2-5,TGTGCCAGCAGCTCGAAGACAGGATACCAAGAGACCCAGTACTTC,CASSSKTGYQETQYF
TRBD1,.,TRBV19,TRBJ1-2,TGTGCCAGTAGTACCAAACAGGGGGCGGACTATGGCTACACCTTC,CASSTKQGADYGYTF
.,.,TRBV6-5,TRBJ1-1,TGTGCCAGCAGCGAAAAGAGTTTGAACACTGAAGCTTTCTTT,CASSEKSLNTEAFF
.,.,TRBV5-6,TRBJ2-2,TGTGCCAGCAGCTTGGTTACGGGGACGAACACCGGGGAGCTGTTTTTT,CASSLVTGTNTGELFF
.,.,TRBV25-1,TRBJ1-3,TGTGCCAGCAGTGAATGGGCAGCTGGAAACACCATATATTTT,CASSEWAAGNTIYF
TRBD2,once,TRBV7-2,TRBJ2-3,TGTGCCAGCAGCTTAGTAGCGGGGTTCACAGATACGCAGTATTTT,CASSLVAGFTDTQYF
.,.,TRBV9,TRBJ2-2,TGTGCCAGCAGCGTAGAGGAGGGGGCCAACACCGGGGAGCTGTTTTTT,CASSVEEGANTGELFF
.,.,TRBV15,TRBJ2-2,TGTGCCACCAGCAGCGGTCCGCCGGCCGGGGAGCTGTTTTTT,CATSSGPPAGELFF
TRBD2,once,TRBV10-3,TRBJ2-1,TGTGCCATCAGTTCCTCCGGGGGGGAAAGCTATGAGCAGTTCTTC,CAISSSGGESYEQFF
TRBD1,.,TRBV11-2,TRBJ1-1,TGTGCCAGCAGCCCCTACTTGGACAGGGGGTTGACTGAAGCTTTCTTT,CASSPYLDRGLTEAFF
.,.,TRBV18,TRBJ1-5,TGTGCCAGCTCATCTGCGCTGAGTCAGCCCCAGCATTTT,CASSSALSQPQHF
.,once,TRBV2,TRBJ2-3,TGTGCCAGCAGGTACAGGGTCAGCACAGATACGCAGTATTTT,CASRYRVSTDTQYF
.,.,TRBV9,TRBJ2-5,TGTGCCAGCAGCGCGGTAGACTTCCAAGAGACCCAGTACTTC,CASSAVDFQETQYF